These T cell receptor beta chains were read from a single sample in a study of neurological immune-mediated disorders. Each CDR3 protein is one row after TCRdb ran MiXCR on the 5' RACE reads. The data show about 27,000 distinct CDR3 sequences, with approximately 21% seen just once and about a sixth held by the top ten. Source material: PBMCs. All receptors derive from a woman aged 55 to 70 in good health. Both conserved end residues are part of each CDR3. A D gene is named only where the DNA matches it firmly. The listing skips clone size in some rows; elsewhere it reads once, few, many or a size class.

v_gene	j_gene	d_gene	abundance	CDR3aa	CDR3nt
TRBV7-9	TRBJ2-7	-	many	CASRGEAYEQYF	TGTGCCAGCAGAGGTGAGGCCTACGAGCAGTACTTC
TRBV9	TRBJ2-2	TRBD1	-	CASIQDRVAGELFF	TGTGCCAGCATCCAGGACAGGGTGGCTGGGGAGCTGTTTTTT
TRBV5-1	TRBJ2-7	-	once	CASRRTEASYEQYF	TGCGCCAGCAGAAGGACAGAGGCCTCCTACGAGCAGTACTTC
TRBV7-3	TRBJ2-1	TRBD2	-	CASSLGAGGAEQFF	TGTGCCAGCAGCTTAGGAGCGGGGGGGGCTGAGCAGTTCTTC
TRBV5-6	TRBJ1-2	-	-	CASSLQGAEGYTF	TGTGCCAGCAGCTTACAGGGCGCGGAGGGCTACACCTTC
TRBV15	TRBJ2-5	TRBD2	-	CATSSSMGGGGTQYF	TGTGCCACCAGCAGTTCTATGGGCGGCGGGGGGACCCAGTACTTC
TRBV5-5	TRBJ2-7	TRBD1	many	CASSGRQGRTYEQYF	TGTGCCAGCAGCGGGAGACAGGGGCGAACCTACGAGCAGTACTTC
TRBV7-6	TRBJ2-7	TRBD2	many	CASSLVGGSSYEQYF	TGTGCCAGCAGCTTAGTGGGGGGGAGCTCCTACGAGCAGTACTTC
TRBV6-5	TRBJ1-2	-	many	CASSYIGAGYGYTF	TGTGCCAGCAGTTACATAGGGGCGGGCTATGGCTACACCTTC
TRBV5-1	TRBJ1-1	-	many	CASSLEAGNTEAFF	TGCGCCAGCAGCTTGGAGGCAGGGAACACTGAAGCTTTCTTT
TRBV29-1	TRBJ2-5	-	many	CSVDLGPRETQYF	TGCAGCGTTGACTTGGGGCCACGGGAGACCCAGTACTTC
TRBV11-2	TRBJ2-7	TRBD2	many	CASSLDLAGEQYF	TGTGCCAGCAGCTTAGATCTAGCGGGTGAGCAGTACTTC
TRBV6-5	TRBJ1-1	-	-	CASSSHPRQGMNTEALF	TGTGCCAGCAGTTCACACCCTAGGCAGGGGATGAACACTGAAGCTTTATTT
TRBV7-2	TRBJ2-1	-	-	CASSLVGGPGGSGIYNEQFF	TGTGCCAGCAGCTTAGTGGGGGGGCCTGGAGGAAGTGGTATCTACAATGAGCAGTTCTTC
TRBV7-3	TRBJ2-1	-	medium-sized	CASSLASDSPAGQFF	TGTGCCAGCAGCTTAGCCTCAGACTCCCCGGCGGGGCAGTTCTTC
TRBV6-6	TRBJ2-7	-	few	CASNPRGRGTYEQYF	TGTGCCAGCAACCCAAGGGGCAGGGGGACTTACGAGCAGTACTTC
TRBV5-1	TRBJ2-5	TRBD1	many	CASRMTGEETQYF	TGCGCCAGCAGGATGACAGGGGAAGAGACCCAGTACTTC
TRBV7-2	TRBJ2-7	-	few	CASSLWFGSVYEQYF	TGTGCCAGCAGCTTATGGTTCGGGTCGGTCTACGAGCAGTACTTC
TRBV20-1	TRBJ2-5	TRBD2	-	CSLTLPGGETQYF	TGCAGTTTGACCCTACCGGGAGGAGAGACCCAGTACTTC
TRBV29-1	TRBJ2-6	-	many	CSVEDPLTGPGANVLTF	TGCAGCGTTGAAGATCCGCTTACGGGGCCCGGGGCCAACGTCCTGACTTTC
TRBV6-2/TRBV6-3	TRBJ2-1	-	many	CASSYSSFIRDNEQFF	TGTGCCAGCAGTTACTCGAGTTTTATCAGGGACAATGAGCAGTTCTTC
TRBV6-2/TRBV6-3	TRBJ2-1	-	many	CASEDGQRHNEQFF	TGTGCCAGCGAGGATGGTCAGCGCCACAATGAGCAGTTCTTC
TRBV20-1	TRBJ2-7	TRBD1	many	CSARDQRQGSYEQYF	TGCAGTGCTAGAGATCAGCGACAGGGATCCTACGAGCAGTACTTC
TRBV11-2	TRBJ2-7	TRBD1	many	CASSPGQVSYEQYF	TGTGCCAGCAGCCCAGGACAGGTTTCCTACGAGCAGTACTTC
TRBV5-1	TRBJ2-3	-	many	CASSLGEGDTQYF	TGCGCCAGCAGCTTGGGCGAGGGAGATACGCAGTATTTT
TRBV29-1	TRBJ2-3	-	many	CSTRGGGNTDTQYF	TGCAGCACCAGAGGTGGGGGGAACACAGATACGCAGTATTTT
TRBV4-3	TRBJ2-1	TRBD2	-	CASSKGLLAGMYNEQFF	TGCGCCAGCAGCAAGGGCCTACTAGCGGGGATGTACAATGAGCAGTTCTTC
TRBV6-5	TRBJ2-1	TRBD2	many	CASSPLRGGPNEQFF	TGTGCCAGCAGTCCCCTTCGGGGGGGTCCTAATGAGCAGTTCTTC
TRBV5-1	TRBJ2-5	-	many	CASSPWGAGETQYF	TGCGCCAGCAGCCCGTGGGGAGCAGGGGAGACCCAGTACTTC
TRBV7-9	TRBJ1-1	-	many	CASSLYSGETEAFF	TGTGCCAGCAGCTTATACTCGGGGGAGACTGAAGCTTTCTTT
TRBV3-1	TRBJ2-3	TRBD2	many	CASSQEGLAGGRDTQYF	TGTGCCAGCAGCCAAGAGGGACTAGCGGGGGGTCGAGATACGCAGTATTTT
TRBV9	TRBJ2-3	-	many	CASSVDRSGTQYF	TGTGCCAGCAGCGTAGATCGGAGCGGTACGCAGTATTTT
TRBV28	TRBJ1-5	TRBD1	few	CASSGVTGLQPQHF	TGTGCCAGCAGTGGGGTGACAGGGCTTCAGCCCCAGCATTTT
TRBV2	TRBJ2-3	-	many	CASIVSDGSTDTQYF	TGTGCCAGCATAGTTTCGGACGGAAGCACAGATACGCAGTATTTT
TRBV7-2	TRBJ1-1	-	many	CASSLTMNTEAFF	TGTGCCAGCAGCTTAACCATGAACACTGAAGCTTTCTTT
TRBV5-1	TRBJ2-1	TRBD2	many	CASSLVGGGSSYNEQFF	TGCGCCAGCAGCTTGGTAGGCGGCGGGAGCTCCTACAATGAGCAGTTCTTC
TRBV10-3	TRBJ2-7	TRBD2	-	CAISEAKAGGSSYEQYF	TGTGCCATCAGTGAGGCGAAAGCGGGGGGAAGCTCCTACGAGCAGTACTTC
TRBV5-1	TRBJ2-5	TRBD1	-	CASSHAGGARIKTQYF	TGCGCCAGCAGCCACGCAGGGGGCGCAAGGATAAAGACCCAGTACTTC
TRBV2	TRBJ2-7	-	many	CASSGTPPYEQYF	TGTGCCAGCTCCGGGACACCTCCCTACGAGCAGTACTTC
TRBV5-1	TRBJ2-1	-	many	CASSGRGPYNEQFF	TGCGCCAGCAGCGGCAGGGGACCCTACAATGAGCAGTTCTTC
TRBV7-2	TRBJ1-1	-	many	CASSLKGGQGWVTEAFF	TGTGCCAGCAGCTTAAAGGGGGGCCAGGGGTGGGTCACTGAAGCTTTCTTT
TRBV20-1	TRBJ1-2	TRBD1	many	CSARNYTGGFTF	TGCAGTGCTAGGAATTACACAGGGGGCTTCACCTTC
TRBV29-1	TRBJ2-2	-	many	CSGISGVTGELFF	TGCAGCGGGATTTCAGGGGTAACCGGGGAGCTGTTTTTT
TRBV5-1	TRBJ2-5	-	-	CASSLGVLEETQYF	TGCGCCAGCAGCTTGGGAGTTCTGGAAGAGACCCAGTACTTC
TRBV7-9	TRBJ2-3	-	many	CASSFGTSEGYF	TGTGCCAGCAGCTTCGGGACATCGGAGGGGTATTTT